These 8 T cell receptor beta chains share one sample of origin, sequenced in a study of CD8 T cells in Susac syndrome. cDNA came from about 0.5 to 1 ug RNA primed by random hexamers. TCRdb reanalysed the immunoSEQ multiplex PCR reads using MiXCR and keeps one entry per CDR3 protein. This table holds roughly 110,000 distinct CDR3 sequences, under 95% found once. Sequenced sample: CD8+ T cells from PBMCs. These receptors originate from a human donor in good health.

The chain links TRBV7-2 to TRBJ2-5; 8 bases map to TRBD2. The CDR3 length is 14 residues. From germline, CDR1 is SGHTA and CDR2 FQGNSA. V gave up 5 bases and J gave up 4 bases; unmatched junction bases: 6. CDR3 coding DNA: TGTGCCAGCAGCCCGGGGGGGCAGGGAGAGACCCAGTACTTC. As protein: CASSPGGQGETQYF.

The chain is built from TRBV6-2 or TRBV6-3 and TRBJ1-1; 7 bases line up with TRBD1. The germline gives CDR1 MNHEY, CDR2 SVGEGT. The V segment lost 7 bases and the J segment 0 bases; nucleotides outside the gene matches: 14. The CDR3 consists of 17 residues. In DNA form, the CDR3 reads TGTGCCAGCATGAACGAGGGGTTGAGGGGGCTGAACACTGAAGCTTTCTTT. Translated, it gives CASMNEGLRGLNTEAFF.

This chain links TRBV20-1 with TRBJ2-5; 9 nucleotides agree with TRBD1. This CDR3 is 15 amino acids long. V shed 6 bases and J 5 bases; nucleotides not matched to a gene: 13. Germline V gene lookup returns CDR1 DFQATT and CDR2 SNEGSKA (reference sequence). CDR3 sequence reads: CSAGGQGGIGETQYF. The CDR3 nucleotides are TGCAGTGCAGGGGGACAGGGTGGGATCGGGGAGACCCAGTACTTC.

The gene calls are TRBV2 and TRBJ2-1, with D tentatively TRBD1 (5 bases). This CDR3 region has 12 residues. Trimming stripped 6 bases from V and 8 bases from J, with 11 bases between. Per germline, CDR1 SNHLY and CDR2 FYNNEI. CDR3 residues: CASSSGLYEQFF. DNA of the CDR3: TGTGCCAGCAGCTCAGGGTTATATGAGCAGTTCTTC.

The chain combines TRBV6-5 with TRBJ2-7, with D perhaps TRBD1 (5 bases). Germline V CDR1 and CDR2: MNHEY, SVGAGI. The CDR3 loop spans 14 amino acids. V shed 3 bases and J shed 4 bases, with 13 bases lying between them. The DNA of the CDR3 is TGTGCCAGCAGTTATGGGGCAGGGCTGTACGAGCAGTACTTC. As protein: CASSYGAGLYEQYF.

The chain combines TRBV29-1 with TRBJ1-5; unclear D gene. From germline, CDR1 is SQVTM and CDR2 ANQGSEA. This CDR3 contains 19 residues. The CDR3 sequence is CRTTCFSDPMGGFNQPQHF. The CDR3 bases are TGCAGGACCACCTGCTTTTCTGACCCAATGGGCGGTTTCAATCAGCCCCAGCATTTT.

The genes are TRBV4-3 and TRBJ2-2; no reliable D call. In germline, CDR1 is LGHNA, CDR2 YSLEER. The CDR3 covers 14 residues. V lost 0 bases, J lost 5 bases, and 7 bases lay in between. The CDR3 region has the DNA TGCGCCAGCAGCCAAGATCCGGTTACCGGGGAGCTGTTTTTT. This gives the protein CASSQDPVTGELFF.

This chain joins TRBV20-1 and TRBJ2-6, with D possibly being TRBD1 (5 bases). This CDR3 region has 16 residues. The germline gives CDR1 DFQATT, CDR2 SNEGSKA (reference sequence). V lost 6 bases to trimming and J lost 2 bases, with 17 bases between them. The DNA of the CDR3 is TGCAGTGCCCCGGGCAGGGTCCTCGCTGGGGCCAACGTCCTGACTTTC. It translates to CSAPGRVLAGANVLTF.